The 24 T cell receptor beta chains presented below share a single source sample, sequenced in a study of CD8 T cells in Susac syndrome. RNA was extracted with the RNeasy kit, and a quantity of about 0.5 to 1 ug was reverse transcribed using random hexamers. MiXCR was run by TCRdb on the immunoSEQ multiplex PCR reads, yielding one entry per CDR3 protein. The data show some 210,000 distinct CDR3 sequences, with approximately 94% seen just once and around 0.15% held by the top ten. Sequencing input: CD4+ T cells from PBMCs. Receptors originate from a human donor with Susac syndrome.

With regard to this clonotype: A read error may account for a junction end that differs from germline. The CDR3, as DNA: TGTGCCAGCAGCTTAGATCGGCAGGCCGACTATGGCTACATCTTC. As protein: CASSLDRQADYGYIF. The V call is TRBV11-2, the J call TRBJ1-2; D is unclear. Germline CDR1 and CDR2: SGHAT and FQNNGV. The CDR3 runs to 15 residues.

V and J are TRBV20-1 and TRBJ1-1, with D possibly TRBD1 on 6 matching bases. The CDR3 is made up of 12 amino acids. Looked up from germline, CDR1 is DFQATT and CDR2 is SNEGSKA (reference sequence). V shed 6 bases and J shed 4 bases, with 12 bases lying between them. The CDR3 protein is CSAARGVTEAFF. CDR3 sequence (DNA): TGCAGTGCAGCAAGGGGGGTCACTGAAGCTTTCTTT.

The V and J genes are TRBV7-2 and TRBJ2-7, with 7 bases identical to TRBD2. With 4 bases clipped from V and 5 bases from J, the junction kept 17 bases outside the gene matches. The CDR3 has 17 residues. The germline gives CDR1 SGHTA, CDR2 FQGNSA. CDR3 sequence reads: CASSSIIRTGRGDEQYF. The CDR3 nucleotides read TGTGCCAGCAGCTCCATCATTCGGACGGGTCGGGGGGACGAGCAGTACTTC.

The V call is TRBV10-1, the J call TRBJ1-6; the D gene is possibly TRBD1 (5 bases). Germline CDR1 is WNHNN and CDR2 is SYGVQD (reference sequence). V lost 2 bases, J lost 10 bases, and 9 bases lay in between. The CDR3 totals 13 residues. The CDR3 protein is CASSEAGDSPLHF. CDR3 nucleotide sequence: TGCGCCAGCAGTGAGGCTGGGGACTCACCCCTCCACTTT.

This chain connects TRBV14 to TRBJ1-3; D remains unclear. In germline, CDR1 is SGHDN, CDR2 FVKESK. This CDR3 has 13 residues. V lost 4 bases to trimming and J lost 7 bases, with 11 bases between them. CDR3 sequence reads: CASSPLVGNTIYF. The CDR3 coding sequence is TGTGCCAGCAGCCCCCTGGTGGGGAACACCATATATTTT. The entire variable domain, with the rest obtained from reference TRBV14 and TRBJ1-3, is as follows: EAGVTQFPSHSVIEKGQTVTLRCDPISGHDNLYWYRRVMGKEIKFLLHFVKESKQDESGMPNNRFLAERTGGTYSTLKVQPAELEDSGVYFCASSPLVGNTIYFGEGSWLTVV.

The V gene is TRBV28, the J gene TRBJ2-4; 12 bases map to TRBD2. Germline CDR1 and CDR2: MDHEN and SYDVKM. The CDR3 sequence is 18 residues long. Trimming at V came to 2 bases and at J to 2 bases, leaving 7 bases not matched to a gene. Here the CDR3 reads CASSLLAGGPGSKNIQYF. CDR3 in DNA: TGTGCCAGCAGTTTACTAGCGGGGGGGCCTGGGTCCAAAAACATTCAGTACTTC.

The chain links TRBV9 to TRBJ1-2; a possible D gene is TRBD1 (6 bases). Trimming removed 5 bases at V and 3 bases at J, with 14 bases between. Germline V gene data show CDR1 as SGDLS and CDR2 as YYNGEE. The CDR3 extends over 14 amino acids. The DNA for the CDR3 is TGTGCCAGCAGGAAACAGGGATTTGACTATGGCTACACCTTC. It specifies CASRKQGFDYGYTF.

This chain connects TRBV6-2 or TRBV6-3 to TRBJ2-7; the D gene is possibly TRBD1 (6 bases). This CDR3 contains 12 residues. The germline V and J ends were trimmed by 6 bases and 5 bases, with 11 bases remaining between them. From germline, CDR1 is MNHEY and CDR2 SVGEGT. CDR3 sequence (DNA): TGTGCCAGCAGAGGACAGACAAACGAGCAGTACTTC. It is translated as CASRGQTNEQYF.

This chain connects TRBV4-1 to TRBJ1-2, with D perhaps TRBD1 (5 bases). CDR3 length: 15 residues. V gave up 3 bases and J gave up 4 bases, with 15 bases separating them. CDR1 is MGHRA and CDR2 is YSYEKL in the germline V gene. CDR3 DNA: TGCGCCAGCAGCCAGTCAGAGGGGCTTGGCTATGGCTACACCTTC. This encodes CASSQSEGLGYGYTF.

The rearrangement uses TRBV28 and TRBJ1-2; TRBD1 matches at 8 bases. V gave up 6 bases and J gave up 8 bases; unmatched junction bases: 8. CDR3 length equals 13 residues. Germline CDR1 reads MDHEN; CDR2 reads SYDVKM. CDR3 coding DNA: TGTGCCAGCAGAGAAGACAGGGGCAAGGGCTACACCTTC. Its protein product is CASREDRGKGYTF.

The rearrangement uses TRBV7-8 and TRBJ1-5; D is possibly TRBD1 (5 bases). The CDR3 spans 14 residues. Trimming left V 0 bases short and J 3 bases short, with 6 bases between. Germline assignment: CDR1 SGHVS and CDR2 FQNEAQ. The chain's CDR3 is CASSLAGTNQPQHF. The CDR3 coding sequence is TGTGCCAGCAGCTTAGCAGGGACCAATCAGCCCCAGCATTTT. The full variable domain, rest sourced from reference TRBV7-8 and TRBJ1-5, is GAGVSQSPRYKVAKRGQDVALRCDPISGHVSLFWYQQALGQGPEFLTYFQNEAQLDKSGLPSDRFFAERPEGSVSTLKIQRTQQEDSAVYLCASSLAGTNQPQHFGDGTRLSIL.

In this sample, this clonotype turned up once. This chain joins TRBV3-1 and TRBJ1-1, with D tentatively TRBD1 (5 bases). The CDR3 has 13 residues. Germline V gene data show CDR1 as LGHDT and CDR2 as YNNKEL (reference sequence). The V gene lost 3 bases and the J gene lost 7 bases, with 12 bases spanning the gap. The CDR3 region has the DNA TGTGCCAGCAGCCAGGTCCGGGACGGTGAAGCTTTCTTT. Translation: CASSQVRDGEAFF.

The chain employs TRBV29-1 and TRBJ1-3; no reliable D call. This CDR3 region has 13 residues. Between the trimmed V and J ends, which lost 6 bases and 2 bases, there was a span of 11 bases. Germline V gives CDR1 SQVTM, CDR2 ANQGSEA. The CDR3: CSVGLGPGNTIYF. For the CDR3, the DNA is TGCAGCGTCGGCCTAGGGCCTGGAAACACCATATATTTT.

This clonotype occurred once. This chain joins TRBV25-1 and TRBJ1-2, with unresolved D. The CDR3 runs 12 residues. CDR1 is MGHDK and CDR2 is SYGVNS in the germline V gene. The V and J ends lost 2 bases and 7 bases respectively, with 8 bases between them. The CDR3 region has the DNA TGTGCCAGCAGTGAACCGACCCTTGGCTACACCTTC. Encoded protein: CASSEPTLGYTF.

This chain uses TRBV29-1 with TRBJ2-3; D is undetermined. Per germline, CDR1 SQVTM and CDR2 ANQGSEA. The V end lost 4 bases, the J end lost 0 bases, and 11 bases lay between the germline ends. This CDR3 is 14 amino acids long. The CDR3 region is CSVVRHPSTDTQYF. Here the CDR3 DNA reads TGCAGCGTTGTTCGGCATCCAAGCACAGATACGCAGTATTTT.

The chain employs TRBV20-1 and TRBJ1-2, with no clear D. CDR3 length equals 11 residues. With 0 bases removed from V and 8 bases from J, the gap between germline ends came to 7 bases. CDR1 and CDR2 from the germline V gene are DFQATT and SNEGSKA (reference sequence). The CDR3 region has the DNA TGCAGTGCTAGAGATTCGAGGGGCTACACCTTC. Its translation is CSARDSRGYTF.

The chain joins TRBV27 to TRBJ2-3; no firm D call. This CDR3 region has 12 residues. CDR1 is MNHEY, CDR2 SMNVEV, per germline (reference sequence). With 6 bases removed from V and 3 bases from J, the gap between germline ends came to 7 bases. The CDR3 DNA follows: TGTGCCAGCAGGGGTAGAACAGATACGCAGTATTTT. Its translation is CASRGRTDTQYF.

The rearrangement uses TRBV19 and TRBJ1-2; 10 bases agree with TRBD1. The junction had 18 bases not matched to a gene; V was cut back by 3 bases and J by 8 bases. CDR3 size: 18 residues. The germline V gene encodes CDR1 LNHDA and CDR2 SQIVND (reference sequence). CDR3 DNA: TGTGCCAGTAGTATGGACCTCCGGGACAGGGGAGCACTTACAGGCTACACCTTC. Translated, it gives CASSMDLRDRGALTGYTF.

The rearrangement uses TRBV7-2 and TRBJ2-3; a weak D match, TRBD2 (6 bases). The CDR3 is 14 residues long. Looked up from germline, CDR1 is SGHTA and CDR2 is FQGNSA. Trimming shortened V by 5 bases and J by 6 bases, and 15 bases separated the two germline ends. The CDR3 sequence is CASSSPFRGDTQYF. CDR3 coding DNA: TGTGCCAGCAGCAGCCCGTTCCGGGGGGATACGCAGTATTTT. The entire variable domain, with the rest obtained from reference TRBV7-2 and TRBJ2-3, is as follows: GAGVSQSPSNKVTEKGKDVELRCDPISGHTALYWYRQSLGQGLEFLIYFQGNSAPDKSGLPSDRFSAERTGGSVSTLTIQRTQQEDSAVYLCASSSPFRGDTQYFGPGTRLTVL.

V is TRBV12-3 or TRBV12-4 and J is TRBJ1-4; D ambiguous. Trimming took 6 bases from V and 7 from J, leaving 9 bases between them. The CDR3 runs 12 residues. The DNA for the CDR3 is TGTGCCAGCAGCCCCGGTCCTGAAAAACTGTTTTTT. It yields the protein CASSPGPEKLFF.

This clonotype was seen a single time. The J gene is TRBJ1-1, the V gene TRBV20-1; weak D call: TRBD1 (5 bases). V lost 0 bases and J 3 bases, leaving 14 bases between the germline ends. The germline V gene encodes CDR1 DFQATT and CDR2 SNEGSKA (reference sequence). The CDR3 runs to 15 residues. The CDR3 bases are TGCAGTGCTAGAGATACCGGGGGGTGGTACACTGAAGCTTTCTTT. Translating it yields CSARDTGGWYTEAFF.

CDR3 nucleotide sequence: TGTGCCAGCAGCTTCAGTTGGACAGAAGAAGCTTTCTTT. Translation gives CASSFSWTEEAFF. V gene TRBV11-2 combines with J gene TRBJ1-1; possibly TRBD1 for D (6 bases). V lost 3 bases to trimming and J lost 8 bases, with 13 bases between them. CDR1 is SGHAT and CDR2 is FQNNGV in the germline V gene. This CDR3 contains 13 residues.

The chain links TRBV12-3 or TRBV12-4 to TRBJ2-1; 8 bases agree with TRBD2. Trimming took 7 bases from V and 9 from J; bases not matched to a gene: 14. The CDR3 runs to 15 residues. As DNA, the CDR3 is TGTGCCAGCAACCCCTTAGCGGGGACCTTCGGTGAGCAGTTCTTC. Translated, it gives CASNPLAGTFGEQFF.

V is TRBV20-1 and J is TRBJ2-3; 7 positions match TRBD2. This CDR3 has 19 residues. CDR1 and CDR2 from the germline V gene are DFQATT and SNEGSKA (reference sequence). J gave up 0 bases and V 0 bases, and 15 bases lay outside the gene matches. The DNA for the CDR3 is TGCAGTGCTAGAGATCCTCAGGTCGGGGGGAAGTTTAGCACAGATACGCAGTATTTT. Protein product: CSARDPQVGGKFSTDTQYF.